Listed below are T cell receptor beta chains from one sample, sequenced in a study of identical twins. From the 5' RACE reads, TCRdb called clonotypes with MiXCR, one entry per CDR3 protein. The sample lists about 520,000 distinct CDR3 sequences, about 20% occurring once. Separately, the same data were catalogued under a study of T cells expressing NK-cell markers.

Material for sequencing was CD4+ T cells sorted from blood. The receptors were sampled from a woman between 18 and 29 years old in good health. Each CDR3 is given with its conserved first and last residue. Fields, in order: CDR3 DNA, CDR3 protein, J gene, D gene, clone size, V gene. D genes are given only for firm matches. Expanded clones get a size class; other rows say once, few or many, or leave the size out.

CDR3nt: TGTGCCAGCAGCGAGGGACTTAACTCTGGAAACACCATATATTTT
CDR3aa: CASSEGLNSGNTIYF
j_gene: TRBJ1-3
d_gene: .
abundance: .
v_gene: TRBV6-1

CDR3nt: TGTGCCAGCAGCCGACAGCGGGAGAGGGGAAAACTGTTTTTT
CDR3aa: CASSRQRERGKLFF
j_gene: TRBJ1-4
d_gene: .
abundance: .
v_gene: TRBV12-3/TRBV12-4

CDR3nt: TGTGCCAGCAGCAGTCTTGACCGGGGGGTGGGCACAGATACGCAGTATTTT
CDR3aa: CASSSLDRGVGTDTQYF
j_gene: TRBJ2-3
d_gene: TRBD2
abundance: few
v_gene: TRBV5-6

CDR3nt: TGTGCCAGCAGTTATTTGACTAGCGGCCCCAACGAGCAGTACTTC
CDR3aa: CASSYLTSGPNEQYF
j_gene: TRBJ2-7
d_gene: TRBD2
abundance: .
v_gene: TRBV6-2/TRBV6-3

CDR3nt: TGTGCCAGCAGCCAAGTTGCAGATACGCAGTATTTT
CDR3aa: CASSQVADTQYF
j_gene: TRBJ2-3
d_gene: .
abundance: many
v_gene: TRBV3-1

CDR3nt: TGTGCCAGCAGTTTTAGAACCTTCAGGGGGCCGGGTGGCACAGATACGCAGTATTTT
CDR3aa: CASSFRTFRGPGGTDTQYF
j_gene: TRBJ2-3
d_gene: TRBD1
abundance: .
v_gene: TRBV12-3/TRBV12-4

CDR3nt: TGTGCCAGCAGTTTGGGCCCCAGGGGGGGGGGCGCCGGGGAGCTGTTTTTT
CDR3aa: CASSLGPRGGGAGELFF
j_gene: TRBJ2-2
d_gene: .
abundance: .
v_gene: TRBV27

CDR3nt: TGCGCCAGCAGGTCCCGGGACTCCGATGAGCAGTTCTTC
CDR3aa: CASRSRDSDEQFF
j_gene: TRBJ2-1
d_gene: .
abundance: .
v_gene: TRBV4-3

CDR3nt: TGTGCCAGCAGGTTGGGACACGAAATACGAAACACCATATATTTT
CDR3aa: CASRLGHEIRNTIYF
j_gene: TRBJ1-3
d_gene: .
abundance: few
v_gene: TRBV6-1

CDR3nt: TGCAGCGTTGCTCATTCCGGGGCCACAGATACGCAGTATTTT
CDR3aa: CSVAHSGATDTQYF
j_gene: TRBJ2-3
d_gene: .
abundance: .
v_gene: TRBV29-1

CDR3nt: TGTGCCAGCAGTTACTCCACGTCGGCCGATACGCAGTATTTT
CDR3aa: CASSYSTSADTQYF
j_gene: TRBJ2-3
d_gene: .
abundance: once
v_gene: TRBV6-5

CDR3nt: TGCAGTGCCCGGAGGGCGGCTAGCACAGATACGCAGTATTTT
CDR3aa: CSARRAASTDTQYF
j_gene: TRBJ2-3
d_gene: .
abundance: .
v_gene: TRBV20-1

CDR3nt: TGTGCCAGCAGTTATCTAGACAGTCATGGCTACACCTTC
CDR3aa: CASSYLDSHGYTF
j_gene: TRBJ1-2
d_gene: .
abundance: once
v_gene: TRBV6-6

CDR3nt: TGCAGCGCCACAGATTCGGCAGATACGCAGTATTTT
CDR3aa: CSATDSADTQYF
j_gene: TRBJ2-3
d_gene: .
abundance: .
v_gene: TRBV29-1

CDR3nt: TGCGCCAGCAGCTTGGTTAGGAACACCGGGGAGCTGTTTTTT
CDR3aa: CASSLVRNTGELFF
j_gene: TRBJ2-2
d_gene: .
abundance: .
v_gene: TRBV5-1

CDR3nt: TGTGCCAGCCAGGCGGGGGGACGGAACACCGGGGAGCTGTTTTTT
CDR3aa: CASQAGGRNTGELFF
j_gene: TRBJ2-2
d_gene: TRBD2
abundance: .
v_gene: TRBV12-3/TRBV12-4

CDR3nt: TGTGCCAGCAGTTACCGGACGGGCGATTCACCCCTCCACTTT
CDR3aa: CASSYRTGDSPLHF
j_gene: TRBJ1-6
d_gene: .
abundance: .
v_gene: TRBV6-5

CDR3nt: TGTGCCAGCAGCCCCCTGCCAACTAGCGGGGGGGAGACCCAGTACTTC
CDR3aa: CASSPLPTSGGETQYF
j_gene: TRBJ2-5
d_gene: TRBD2
abundance: .
v_gene: TRBV11-2

CDR3nt: TGCGCCAGCAGCTTAAGTACCGGGGCCAACGTCCTGACTTTC
CDR3aa: CASSLSTGANVLTF
j_gene: TRBJ2-6
d_gene: .
abundance: few
v_gene: TRBV5-1

CDR3nt: TGTGCCAGCAGCCCTCAGGGATTCCAGGTCCTGACTTTC
CDR3aa: CASSPQGFQVLTF
j_gene: TRBJ2-6
d_gene: .
abundance: few
v_gene: TRBV7-9

CDR3nt: TGCGCCAGCAGCGGACAGGGGACGCCTGAAGCTTTCTTT
CDR3aa: CASSGQGTPEAFF
j_gene: TRBJ1-1
d_gene: TRBD1
abundance: many
v_gene: TRBV5-1

CDR3nt: TGCGCCAGCAGCCAAGAAATCGCAGGGCGGTTTGGCGGAGCTTTCTTT
CDR3aa: CASSQEIAGRFGGAFF
j_gene: TRBJ1-1
d_gene: .
abundance: few
v_gene: TRBV4-3

CDR3nt: TGCAGTGCTAGAGTCTATTGGGCCTTGGGAGGAGCAGATACGCAGTATTTT
CDR3aa: CSARVYWALGGADTQYF
j_gene: TRBJ2-3
d_gene: .
abundance: few
v_gene: TRBV20-1

CDR3nt: TGCGCCAGCAGCTTTAACCATGAGCAGTTCTTC
CDR3aa: CASSFNHEQFF
j_gene: TRBJ2-1
d_gene: .
abundance: .
v_gene: TRBV5-1

CDR3nt: TGTGCCAGCAGTTTGCCGGGCGTAGCGTACCACGAGCAGTACTTC
CDR3aa: CASSLPGVAYHEQYF
j_gene: TRBJ2-7
d_gene: .
abundance: .
v_gene: TRBV28

CDR3nt: TGTGCCAGCAGCTTAGGACAATCTGGGACCCAGTACTTC
CDR3aa: CASSLGQSGTQYF
j_gene: TRBJ2-5
d_gene: .
abundance: few
v_gene: TRBV7-8

CDR3nt: TGTGCCAGCAGCGTAGGGGTCTCCACTATTGCCTACGAGCAGTACTTC
CDR3aa: CASSVGVSTIAYEQYF
j_gene: TRBJ2-7
d_gene: .
abundance: .
v_gene: TRBV9

CDR3nt: TGCAGTGCTAGAATACCGGGGCAGAATGAAAAACTGTTTTTT
CDR3aa: CSARIPGQNEKLFF
j_gene: TRBJ1-4
d_gene: .
abundance: .
v_gene: TRBV20-1

CDR3nt: TGTGCCAGCAGCTTCCGGACAGGGCCAACCCTCCACTATGGCTACACCTTC
CDR3aa: CASSFRTGPTLHYGYTF
j_gene: TRBJ1-2
d_gene: TRBD1
abundance: .
v_gene: TRBV7-2

CDR3nt: TGTGCCAGCAGCCCGTCCGACAGAACCTACGAGCAGTACTTC
CDR3aa: CASSPSDRTYEQYF
j_gene: TRBJ2-7
d_gene: .
abundance: few
v_gene: TRBV7-6

CDR3nt: TGTGCCATCAGTGAAGTAGCAGAGCGCTACAATGAGCAGTTCTTC
CDR3aa: CAISEVAERYNEQFF
j_gene: TRBJ2-1
d_gene: .
abundance: many
v_gene: TRBV10-3

CDR3nt: TGTGCCATCAGTGATCCCGGGGGCCGCGCCTACAATGAGCAGTTCTTC
CDR3aa: CAISDPGGRAYNEQFF
j_gene: TRBJ2-1
d_gene: .
abundance: few
v_gene: TRBV10-3

CDR3nt: TGTGCCAGCAGACGGACCTTGAACACTGAAGCTTTCTTT
CDR3aa: CASRRTLNTEAFF
j_gene: TRBJ1-1
d_gene: .
abundance: few
v_gene: TRBV6-1

CDR3nt: TGCAGTGCTCTTCAGCGGGAGGATTACGAGCAGTACTTC
CDR3aa: CSALQREDYEQYF
j_gene: TRBJ2-7
d_gene: TRBD2
abundance: .
v_gene: TRBV20-1

CDR3nt: TGTGCCATCAGTGGGACTAGCTTGGGAGAGACCCAGTACTTC
CDR3aa: CAISGTSLGETQYF
j_gene: TRBJ2-5
d_gene: TRBD2
abundance: .
v_gene: TRBV10-3

CDR3nt: TGTGCCAGCAGCCCGGGGCAGTCTGATGAGACCCAGTACTTC
CDR3aa: CASSPGQSDETQYF
j_gene: TRBJ2-5
d_gene: .
abundance: .
v_gene: TRBV5-6

CDR3nt: TGCGCCAGCAGCTATTATAGCGGGGGCGGTTACTACAATGAGCAGTTCTTC
CDR3aa: CASSYYSGGGYYNEQFF
j_gene: TRBJ2-1
d_gene: TRBD2
abundance: .
v_gene: TRBV5-1

CDR3nt: TGTGCCAGCAGTTTTAAGCCCCAGCATTTT
CDR3aa: CASSFKPQHF
j_gene: TRBJ1-5
d_gene: .
abundance: few
v_gene: TRBV27

CDR3nt: TGCAGCGTTGACGGACAGGATTCCTACGAGCAGTACTTC
CDR3aa: CSVDGQDSYEQYF
j_gene: TRBJ2-7
d_gene: TRBD1
abundance: many
v_gene: TRBV29-1

CDR3nt: TGTGCCAGCAGCCAAGAGACAGAGCAGTTCTTC
CDR3aa: CASSQETEQFF
j_gene: TRBJ2-1
d_gene: .
abundance: .
v_gene: TRBV4-2

CDR3nt: TGCGCCAGCACCCGACTAGCGGGAGGGTACAATGAGCAGTTCTTC
CDR3aa: CASTRLAGGYNEQFF
j_gene: TRBJ2-1
d_gene: TRBD2
abundance: .
v_gene: TRBV5-1

CDR3nt: TGCGCCAGCTCCGAAAGAAAGTTTTCCAGCAATGAGCAGTTCTTC
CDR3aa: CASSERKFSSNEQFF
j_gene: TRBJ2-1
d_gene: .
abundance: .
v_gene: TRBV5-1

CDR3nt: TGTGCCAGCAGTGAAGGACCGACTAACTATGGCTACACCTTC
CDR3aa: CASSEGPTNYGYTF
j_gene: TRBJ1-2
d_gene: .
abundance: once
v_gene: TRBV6-1

CDR3nt: TGCAGCGTTGAGATTTTGGGGGGGAACACTGAAGCTTTCTTT
CDR3aa: CSVEILGGNTEAFF
j_gene: TRBJ1-1
d_gene: .
abundance: few
v_gene: TRBV29-1

CDR3nt: TGTGCCACCAGCAGTGGCCTCGATGAGCAGTTCTTC
CDR3aa: CATSSGLDEQFF
j_gene: TRBJ2-1
d_gene: .
abundance: few
v_gene: TRBV15

CDR3nt: TGTGCCAGCAGATCATACAGGGGCAGCACTTTCTTT
CDR3aa: CASRSYRGSTFF
j_gene: TRBJ1-1
d_gene: TRBD1
abundance: .
v_gene: TRBV27

CDR3nt: TGTGCCAGCAGCACCCGGAGATTAGCGGGGGACAATGAGCAGTTCTTC
CDR3aa: CASSTRRLAGDNEQFF
j_gene: TRBJ2-1
d_gene: TRBD2
abundance: few
v_gene: TRBV7-9

CDR3nt: TGTGCCAGCAGCGCTGGACTAGGCCCCACAGATACGCAGTATTTT
CDR3aa: CASSAGLGPTDTQYF
j_gene: TRBJ2-3
d_gene: TRBD2
abundance: .
v_gene: TRBV7-2

CDR3nt: TGTGCCAGCAGTTTATCCCTCAGTTATAGGGCAACAGATACGCAGTATTTT
CDR3aa: CASSLSLSYRATDTQYF
j_gene: TRBJ2-3
d_gene: .
abundance: few
v_gene: TRBV27

CDR3nt: TGTGCCAGCAGTGTCCCTACGGTTTACGAGCAGTACTTC
CDR3aa: CASSVPTVYEQYF
j_gene: TRBJ2-7
d_gene: .
abundance: few
v_gene: TRBV6-1

CDR3nt: TGTGCCATCAACCGACAGGGCAGGGACACTGAAGCTTTCTTT
CDR3aa: CAINRQGRDTEAFF
j_gene: TRBJ1-1
d_gene: TRBD1
abundance: .
v_gene: TRBV10-3

CDR3nt: TGCAGTGCTAGGACCAACAGGGGCGGCACAGATACGCAGTATTTT
CDR3aa: CSARTNRGGTDTQYF
j_gene: TRBJ2-3
d_gene: TRBD1
abundance: few
v_gene: TRBV20-1

CDR3nt: TGTGCCAGCAGCGTAGATAGGGCTTACGCGGGCACAGATACGCAGTATTTT
CDR3aa: CASSVDRAYAGTDTQYF
j_gene: TRBJ2-3
d_gene: .
abundance: few
v_gene: TRBV9

CDR3nt: TGTGCCAGCAGATCACAGGGACAGGTAATTTATGAGCAGTTCTTC
CDR3aa: CASRSQGQVIYEQFF
j_gene: TRBJ2-1
d_gene: TRBD1
abundance: .
v_gene: TRBV12-3/TRBV12-4